This T cell receptor (beta chain) was captured in a study of naive and memory T cell subsets. An oligonucleotide containing a UMI was ligated to the 3' end of TCR cDNA. V was trimmed by 1 base and J by 10 bases, leaving 8 bases between them. Looked up from germline, CDR1 is GTSNPN and CDR2 is SVGIG (reference sequence). This CDR3 region has 11 residues. Four PCR rounds used nested alpha and beta constant region primers plus the SP2 primer. TCRdb re-analysed the 5' RACE reads in MiXCR, keeping a single row per CDR3 protein. The sample holds tens of thousands of distinct CDR3 sequences, more than 7% seen once.

The sequence was collected from a male donor in good health. The V and J genes are TRBV30 and TRBJ2-1; no reliable D call. The CDR3 sequence: CAWSASREQFF. Written as DNA, the CDR3 is TGTGCCTGGAGTGCCTCGAGAGAGCAGTTCTTC.